Shown below are 4 T cell receptor beta chains from a single sample sequenced in a study of CD8 T cells in Susac syndrome (dated by TCRdb to between 2019 and 2020). Libraries were prepared through the immunoSEQ multiplex PCR assay. RNA was extracted using the RNeasy kit, and about 0.45 to 1 ug of the RNA was reverse transcribed with random hexamers. TCRdb reran the public reads through fastp at Q25 and MiXCR, keeping productive beta chains. CDR3 protein sequences are deduplicated, and each keeps its most common genes and DNA. The sample table shows about 190,000 distinct CDR3 sequences, and approximately 93% are seen once. The top ten clones comprise around 0.1% of the sample. The source material was CD4+ T cells from PBMCs. Receptor source: a human donor in good health.

The rearrangement links TRBV3-1 to TRBJ2-1; tentatively, D is TRBD2 (6 bases). The CDR3 is made up of 12 amino acids. The ends were cut back, 1 base at V and 15 bases at J, with 13 bases in the middle. The germline V gene encodes CDR1 LGHDT and CDR2 YNNKEL (reference sequence). DNA for the CDR3: TGTGCCAGCAGCCAAGGGGGCGGGGAGACGTTCTTC. Protein: CASSQGGGETFF.

This rearrangement joins TRBV6-6 to TRBJ1-6; maybe TRBD1 (5 bases). The CDR3 is 13 residues long. From germline, CDR1 is MNHNY and CDR2 SVGAGI (reference sequence). The germline V and J ends were trimmed by 8 bases and 7 bases, with 12 bases remaining between them. The CDR3 protein is CASSGTDNSPLHF. DNA of the CDR3: TGTGCCAGCTCTGGGACGGACAATTCACCCCTCCACTTT.

The chain recombines TRBV7-9 with TRBJ1-2; D perhaps matches TRBD1 (5 bases). The CDR3 sequence is 15 residues long. In germline, CDR1 is SEHNR, CDR2 FQNEAQ (reference sequence). Trimming pared 5 bases from V and 3 bases from J, leaving 16 bases between. CDR3 sequence: CASSPPGKGDYGYTF. The CDR3 DNA reads as TGTGCCAGCAGCCCCCCAGGGAAGGGTGACTATGGCTACACCTTC.

The rearrangement links TRBV29-1 to TRBJ2-3, with no clear D. V was cut by 3 bases and J by 6 bases, with 13 bases left in between. CDR1 SQVTM and CDR2 ANQGSEA come from the germline V gene. This CDR3 has 13 amino acids. CDR3: CSVDMQTVDTQYF. Here the CDR3 DNA reads TGCAGCGTTGATATGCAAACGGTGGATACGCAGTATTTT.